This T cell receptor (beta chain) emerged from a study of vaccination and CD4 T cells after COVID-19. Study in general: Stimuli were overlapping spike peptide pools of SARS-CoV-2 and three common cold coronaviruses (HCoV-NL63, HCoV-OC43, HCoV-229E).

The treatment is: 10-day PBMC culture with coronavirus spike peptide pools or control peptides (ViraFEST assay). In the ViraFEST assay, peptide-pool expansion preceded TCR sequencing of expanded clonotypes. This CDR3 is built from 13 residues. Germline values: CDR1 GTSNPN, CDR2 SVGIG (reference sequence). V was pared by 0 bases and J by 4 bases, with 9 bases between. Notes on this clonotype: Antigen specificity is unknown.

The Oncomine TCR Beta short-read assay sequenced DNA from cultured CD4+ T cells. TCRdb called the PCR reads again in MiXCR, with one record for every CDR3 protein. The sample lists approximately 21,000 distinct CDR3 sequences, just under 55% occurring once. The sample was CD4+ T cells from blood, cultured in vitro. The source of this sequence is a human donor who had recovered from COVID-19. The chain joins TRBV30 to TRBJ1-2; a possible D gene is TRBD1 (5 bases). CDR3 protein: CAWSVLTGYGYTF. CDR3 DNA: TGTGCCTGGAGTGTACTCACAGGCTATGGCTACACCTTC.